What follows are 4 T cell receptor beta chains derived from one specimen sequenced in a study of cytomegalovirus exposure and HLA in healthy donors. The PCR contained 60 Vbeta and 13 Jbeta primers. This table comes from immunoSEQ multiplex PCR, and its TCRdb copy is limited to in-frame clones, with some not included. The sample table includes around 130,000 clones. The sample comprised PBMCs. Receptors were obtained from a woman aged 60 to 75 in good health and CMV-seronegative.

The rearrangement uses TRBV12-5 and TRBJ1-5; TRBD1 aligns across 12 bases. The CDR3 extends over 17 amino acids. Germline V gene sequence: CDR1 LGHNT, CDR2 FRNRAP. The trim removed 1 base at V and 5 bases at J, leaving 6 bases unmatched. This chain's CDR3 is CASGLETRDRGHQPQHF. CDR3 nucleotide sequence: TGTGCTAGTGGTTTGGAAACCCGGGACAGGGGGCATCAGCCCCAGCATTTT.

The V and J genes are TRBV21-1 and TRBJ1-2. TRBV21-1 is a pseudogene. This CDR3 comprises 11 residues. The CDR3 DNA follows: TGTGCCAGCCCACCTATCTATGGCTACACCTTC. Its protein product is CASPPIYGYTF.

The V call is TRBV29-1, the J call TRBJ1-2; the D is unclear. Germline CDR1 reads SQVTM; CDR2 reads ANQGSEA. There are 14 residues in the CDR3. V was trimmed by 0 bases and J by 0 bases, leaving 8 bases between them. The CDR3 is CSVEDFPANYGYTF. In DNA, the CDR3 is TGCAGCGTTGAAGATTTCCCAGCTAACTATGGCTACACCTTC.

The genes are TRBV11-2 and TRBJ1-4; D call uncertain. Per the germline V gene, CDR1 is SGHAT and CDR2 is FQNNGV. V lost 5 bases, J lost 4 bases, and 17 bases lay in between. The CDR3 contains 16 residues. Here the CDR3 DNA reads TGTGCCAGCAGCCCTGGGAGGACTGCGGATAATGAAAAACTGTTTTTT. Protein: CASSPGRTADNEKLFF.